There are a few counts of the clone carrying this TCR beta chain. The sample belongs to a study of identical twins' blood T cells. Trimming pared 4 bases from V and 3 bases from J, leaving 12 bases between. This CDR3 spans 14 amino acids. Germline CDR1 is SGHRS and CDR2 is YFSETQ. Libraries were made from RNA as TCR cDNA, using a modified protocol. TCRdb re-analysed the 5' RACE reads in MiXCR, keeping a single row per CDR3 protein. The table records a few hundred thousand distinct CDR3 sequences, about 28% of them present only once. The donors were healthy female monozygous twins, three pairs in total. All three twin pairs grew up together with likely shared infections and vaccines.

The sequenced sample was PBMCs. This chain uses TRBV5-1 with TRBJ2-3; TRBD1 or TRBD2 may be the D gene (5 bases each). This receptor was identified in a woman aged 18 to 50 in good health. The CDR3: CASSEGPGTDTQYF. CDR3 DNA sequence: TGCGCCAGCAGCGAGGGACCGGGGACAGATACGCAGTATTTT.